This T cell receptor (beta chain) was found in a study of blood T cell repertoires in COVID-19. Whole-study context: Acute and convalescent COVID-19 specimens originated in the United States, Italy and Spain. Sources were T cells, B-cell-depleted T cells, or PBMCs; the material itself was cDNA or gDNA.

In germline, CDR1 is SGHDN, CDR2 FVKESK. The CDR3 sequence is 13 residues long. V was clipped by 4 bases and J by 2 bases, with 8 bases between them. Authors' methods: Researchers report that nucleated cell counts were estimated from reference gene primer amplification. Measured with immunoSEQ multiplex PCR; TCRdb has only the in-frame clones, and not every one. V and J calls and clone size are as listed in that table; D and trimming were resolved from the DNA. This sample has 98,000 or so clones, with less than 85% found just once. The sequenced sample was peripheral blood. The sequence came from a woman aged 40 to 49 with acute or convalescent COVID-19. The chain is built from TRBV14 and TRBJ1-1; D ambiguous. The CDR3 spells CASSRALNTEAFF. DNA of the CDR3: TGTGCCAGCAGCCGAGCCCTTAACACTGAAGCTTTCTTT.